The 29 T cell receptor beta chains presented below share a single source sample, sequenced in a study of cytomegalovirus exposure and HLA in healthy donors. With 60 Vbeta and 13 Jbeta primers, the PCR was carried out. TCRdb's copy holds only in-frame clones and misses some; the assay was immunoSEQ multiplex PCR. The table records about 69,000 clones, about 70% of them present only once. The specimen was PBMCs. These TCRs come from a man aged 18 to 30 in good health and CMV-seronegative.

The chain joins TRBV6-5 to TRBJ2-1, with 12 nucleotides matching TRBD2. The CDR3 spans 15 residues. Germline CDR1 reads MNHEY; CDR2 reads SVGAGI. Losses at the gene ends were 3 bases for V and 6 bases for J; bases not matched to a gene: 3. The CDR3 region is CASSYRGLAGNEQFF. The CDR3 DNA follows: TGTGCCAGCAGTTATAGGGGACTAGCGGGCAATGAGCAGTTCTTC.

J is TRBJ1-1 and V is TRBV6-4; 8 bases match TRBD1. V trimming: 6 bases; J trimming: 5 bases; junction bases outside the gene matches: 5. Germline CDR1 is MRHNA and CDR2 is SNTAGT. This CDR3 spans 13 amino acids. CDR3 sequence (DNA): TGTGCCAGCAGAAAGGACAGGGAAACTGAAGCTTTCTTT. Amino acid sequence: CASRKDRETEAFF.

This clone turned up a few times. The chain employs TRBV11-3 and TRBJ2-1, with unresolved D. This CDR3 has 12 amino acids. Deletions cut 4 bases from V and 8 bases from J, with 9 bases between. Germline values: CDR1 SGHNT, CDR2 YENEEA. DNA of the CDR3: TGTGCCAGCAGCTCGGAGTCCTATGAGCAGTTCTTC. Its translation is CASSSESYEQFF.

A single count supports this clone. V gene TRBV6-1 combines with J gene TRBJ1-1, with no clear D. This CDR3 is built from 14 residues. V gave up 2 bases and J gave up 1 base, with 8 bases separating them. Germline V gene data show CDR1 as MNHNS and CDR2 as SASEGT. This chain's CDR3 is CASSELLGNTEAFF. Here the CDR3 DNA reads TGTGCCAGCAGTGAACTTCTAGGGAACACTGAAGCTTTCTTT.

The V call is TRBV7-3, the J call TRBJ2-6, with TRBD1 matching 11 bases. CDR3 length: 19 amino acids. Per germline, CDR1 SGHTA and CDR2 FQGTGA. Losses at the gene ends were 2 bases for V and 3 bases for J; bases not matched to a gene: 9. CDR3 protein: CASSLGRTGGASGANVLTF. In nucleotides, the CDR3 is TGTGCCAGCAGCTTAGGACGGACAGGGGGCGCGAGTGGGGCCAACGTCCTGACTTTC.

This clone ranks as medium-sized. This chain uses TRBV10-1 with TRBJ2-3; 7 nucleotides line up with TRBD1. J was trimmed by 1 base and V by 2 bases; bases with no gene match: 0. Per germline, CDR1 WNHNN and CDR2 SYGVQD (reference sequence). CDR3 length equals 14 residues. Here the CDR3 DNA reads TGCGCCAGCAGTGAGGGACAGGGCACAGATACGCAGTATTTT. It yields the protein CASSEGQGTDTQYF.

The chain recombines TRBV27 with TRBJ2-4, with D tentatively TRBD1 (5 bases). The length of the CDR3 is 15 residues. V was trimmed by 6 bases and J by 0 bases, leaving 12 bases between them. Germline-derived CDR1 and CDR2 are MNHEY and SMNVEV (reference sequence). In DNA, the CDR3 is TGTGCCAGCAGATCAGGGATGGTAGCCAAAAACATTCAGTACTTC. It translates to CASRSGMVAKNIQYF.

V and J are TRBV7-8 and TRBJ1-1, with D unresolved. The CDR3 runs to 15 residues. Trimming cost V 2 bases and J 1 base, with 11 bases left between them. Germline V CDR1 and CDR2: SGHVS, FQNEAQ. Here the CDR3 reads CASSLRVNANTEAFF. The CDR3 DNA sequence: TGTGCCAGCAGCTTACGGGTGAACGCGAACACTGAAGCTTTCTTT.

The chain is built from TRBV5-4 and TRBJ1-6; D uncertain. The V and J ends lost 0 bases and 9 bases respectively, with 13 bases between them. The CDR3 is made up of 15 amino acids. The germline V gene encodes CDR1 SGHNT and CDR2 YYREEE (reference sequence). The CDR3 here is CASSLERSFGSPLHF. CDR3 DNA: TGTGCCAGCAGCTTGGAGAGGTCCTTTGGTTCACCCCTCCACTTT.

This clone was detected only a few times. For the CDR3, the DNA is TGTGCCAGCAGTTACGACAGGGCGGGAAATGAAGCTTTCTTT. It is translated as CASSYDRAGNEAFF. The gene calls are TRBV6-5 and TRBJ1-1, with 7 bases identical to TRBD1. Germline V lookup: CDR1 MNHEY, CDR2 SVGAGI. The ends lost 2 bases at V and 7 bases at J; junction bases unmatched: 7. This CDR3 is 14 amino acids long.

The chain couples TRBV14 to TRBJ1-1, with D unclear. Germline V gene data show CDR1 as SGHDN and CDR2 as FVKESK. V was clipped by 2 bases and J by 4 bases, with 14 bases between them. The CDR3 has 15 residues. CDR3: CASSQRTGWGTEAFF. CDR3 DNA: TGTGCCAGCAGCCAACGGACGGGGTGGGGCACTGAAGCTTTCTTT.

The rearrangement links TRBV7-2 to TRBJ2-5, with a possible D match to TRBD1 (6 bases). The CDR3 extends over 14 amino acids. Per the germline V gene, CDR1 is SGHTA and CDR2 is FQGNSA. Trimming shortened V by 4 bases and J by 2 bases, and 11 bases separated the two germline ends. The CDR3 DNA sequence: TGTGCCAGCAGCTCCGGACAGCGTCAAGAGACCCAGTACTTC. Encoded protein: CASSSGQRQETQYF. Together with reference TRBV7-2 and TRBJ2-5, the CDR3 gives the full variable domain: GAGVSQSPSNKVTEKGKDVELRCDPISGHTALYWYRQSLGQGLEFLIYFQGNSAPDKSGLPSDRFSAERTGGSVSTLTIQRTQQEDSAVYLCASSSGQRQETQYFGPGTRLLVL.

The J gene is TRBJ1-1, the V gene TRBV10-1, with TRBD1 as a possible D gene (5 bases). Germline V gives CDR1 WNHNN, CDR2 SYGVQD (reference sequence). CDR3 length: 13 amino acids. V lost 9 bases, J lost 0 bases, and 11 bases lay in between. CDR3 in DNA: TGCGCCAGGGGGGGACGGATGAACACTGAAGCTTTCTTT. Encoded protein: CARGGRMNTEAFF.

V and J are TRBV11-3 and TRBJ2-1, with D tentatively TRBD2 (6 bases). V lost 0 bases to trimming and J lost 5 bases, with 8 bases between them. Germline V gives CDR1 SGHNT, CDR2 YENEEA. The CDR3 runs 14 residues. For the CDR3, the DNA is TGTGCCAGCAGCTTAGATGGAGGGGACAATGAGCAGTTCTTC. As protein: CASSLDGGDNEQFF.

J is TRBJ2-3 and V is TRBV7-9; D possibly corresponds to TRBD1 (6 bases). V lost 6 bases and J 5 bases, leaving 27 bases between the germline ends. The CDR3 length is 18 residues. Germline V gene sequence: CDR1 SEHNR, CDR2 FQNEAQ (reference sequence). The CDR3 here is CASSRSTGGFSGKDTQYF. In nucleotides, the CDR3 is TGTGCCAGCAGTCGATCTACTGGGGGCTTCTCTGGGAAAGATACGCAGTATTTT.

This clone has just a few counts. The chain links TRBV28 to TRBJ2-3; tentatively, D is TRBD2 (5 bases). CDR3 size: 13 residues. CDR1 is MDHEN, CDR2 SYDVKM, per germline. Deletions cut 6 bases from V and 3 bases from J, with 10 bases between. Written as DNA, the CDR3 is TGTGCCAGCAGGCACCGGGGAACAGATACGCAGTATTTT. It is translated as CASRHRGTDTQYF.

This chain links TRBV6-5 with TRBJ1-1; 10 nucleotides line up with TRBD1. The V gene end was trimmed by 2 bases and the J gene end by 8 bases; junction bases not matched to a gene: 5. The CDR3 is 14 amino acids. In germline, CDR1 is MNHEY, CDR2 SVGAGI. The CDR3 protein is CASSYDRGPDEAFF. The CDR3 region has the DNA TGTGCCAGCAGTTACGACAGGGGGCCCGACGAAGCTTTCTTT.

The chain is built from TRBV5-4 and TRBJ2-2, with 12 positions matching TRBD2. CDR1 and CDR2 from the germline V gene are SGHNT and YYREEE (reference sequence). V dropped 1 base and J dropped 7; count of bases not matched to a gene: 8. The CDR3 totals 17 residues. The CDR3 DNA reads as TGTGCCAGCAGCTTGTTCCCTAGCGGGGGGGCAGGCGGGGAGCTGTTTTTT. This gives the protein CASSLFPSGGAGGELFF. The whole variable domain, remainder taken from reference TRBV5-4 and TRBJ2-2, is ETGVTQSPTHLIKTRGQQVTLRCSSQSGHNTVSWYQQALGQGPQFIFQYYREEENGRGNFPPRFSGLQFPNYSSELNVNALELDDSALYLCASSLFPSGGAGGELFFGEGSRLTVL.

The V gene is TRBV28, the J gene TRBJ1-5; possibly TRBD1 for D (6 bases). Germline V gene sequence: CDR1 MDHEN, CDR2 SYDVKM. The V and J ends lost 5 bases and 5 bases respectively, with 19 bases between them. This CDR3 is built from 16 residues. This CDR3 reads CASSPRHWAGDQPQHF. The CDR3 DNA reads TGTGCCAGCAGTCCTAGGCATTGGGCAGGGGATCAGCCCCAGCATTTT.

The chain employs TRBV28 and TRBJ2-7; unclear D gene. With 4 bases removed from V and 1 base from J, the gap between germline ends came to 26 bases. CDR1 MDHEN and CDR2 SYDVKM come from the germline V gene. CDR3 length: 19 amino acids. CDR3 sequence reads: CASSSAPGKTDPHSYEQYV. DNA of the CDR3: TGTGCCAGCAGTTCGGCCCCTGGTAAAACAGACCCCCATTCCTACGAGCAGTACGTC.

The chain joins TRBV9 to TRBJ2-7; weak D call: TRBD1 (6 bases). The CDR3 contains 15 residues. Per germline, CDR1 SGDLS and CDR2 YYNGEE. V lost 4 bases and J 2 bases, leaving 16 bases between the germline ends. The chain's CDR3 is CASSPQGTGTYEQYF. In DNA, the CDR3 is TGTGCCAGCAGCCCTCAGGGGACGGGAACCTACGAGCAGTACTTC.

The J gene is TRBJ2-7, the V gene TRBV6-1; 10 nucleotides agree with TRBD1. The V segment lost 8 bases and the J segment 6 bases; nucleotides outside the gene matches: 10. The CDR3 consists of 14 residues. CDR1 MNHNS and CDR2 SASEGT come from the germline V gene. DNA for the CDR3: TGTGCCAGCGAATTGACAGGGGGCCAGGGCGAGCAGTACTTC. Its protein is CASELTGGQGEQYF.

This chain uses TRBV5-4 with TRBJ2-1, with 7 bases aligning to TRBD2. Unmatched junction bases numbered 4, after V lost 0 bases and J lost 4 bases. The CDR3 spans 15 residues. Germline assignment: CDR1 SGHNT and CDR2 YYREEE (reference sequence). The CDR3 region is CASSLASGIYNEQFF. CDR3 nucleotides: TGTGCCAGCAGCTTGGCTAGCGGAATTTACAATGAGCAGTTCTTC.

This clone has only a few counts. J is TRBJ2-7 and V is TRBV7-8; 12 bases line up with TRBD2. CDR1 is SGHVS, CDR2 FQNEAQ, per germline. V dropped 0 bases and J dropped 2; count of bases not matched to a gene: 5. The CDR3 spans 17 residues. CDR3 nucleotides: TGTGCCAGCAGCTTAGCGCGACTAGCGGGGGCTGCCTACGAGCAGTACTTC. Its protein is CASSLARLAGAAYEQYF.

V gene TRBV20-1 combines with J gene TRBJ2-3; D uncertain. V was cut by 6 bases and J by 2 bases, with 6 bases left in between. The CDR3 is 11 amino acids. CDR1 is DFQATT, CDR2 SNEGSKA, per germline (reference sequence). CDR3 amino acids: CSARVTDTQYF. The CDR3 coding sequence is TGCAGTGCCCGGGTCACAGATACGCAGTATTTT.

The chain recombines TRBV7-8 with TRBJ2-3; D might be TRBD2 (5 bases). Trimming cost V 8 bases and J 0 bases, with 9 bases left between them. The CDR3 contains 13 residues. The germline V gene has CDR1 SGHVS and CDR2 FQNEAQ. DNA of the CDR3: TGTGCCAGCGGTCTAGCTAGCACAGATACGCAGTATTTT. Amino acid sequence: CASGLASTDTQYF.

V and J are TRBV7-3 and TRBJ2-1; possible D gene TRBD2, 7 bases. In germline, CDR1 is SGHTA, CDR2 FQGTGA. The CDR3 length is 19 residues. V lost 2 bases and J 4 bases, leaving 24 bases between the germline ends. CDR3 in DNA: TGTGCCAGCAGCTTAGGAAGTCTTCCTGGCGGGGGCAAATACAATGAGCAGTTCTTC. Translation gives CASSLGSLPGGGKYNEQFF.

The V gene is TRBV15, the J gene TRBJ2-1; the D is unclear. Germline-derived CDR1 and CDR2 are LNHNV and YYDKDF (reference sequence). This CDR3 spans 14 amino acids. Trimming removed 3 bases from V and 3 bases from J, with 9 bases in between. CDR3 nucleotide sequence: TGTGCCACCAGCAGCCGTCGAGACTACAATGAGCAGTTCTTC. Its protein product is CATSSRRDYNEQFF.

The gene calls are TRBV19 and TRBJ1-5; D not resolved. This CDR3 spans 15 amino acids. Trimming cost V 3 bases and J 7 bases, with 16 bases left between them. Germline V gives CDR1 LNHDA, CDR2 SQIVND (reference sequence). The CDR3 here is CASSIGFEIKQPQHF. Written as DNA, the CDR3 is TGTGCCAGTAGTATCGGTTTCGAGATTAAGCAGCCCCAGCATTTT.